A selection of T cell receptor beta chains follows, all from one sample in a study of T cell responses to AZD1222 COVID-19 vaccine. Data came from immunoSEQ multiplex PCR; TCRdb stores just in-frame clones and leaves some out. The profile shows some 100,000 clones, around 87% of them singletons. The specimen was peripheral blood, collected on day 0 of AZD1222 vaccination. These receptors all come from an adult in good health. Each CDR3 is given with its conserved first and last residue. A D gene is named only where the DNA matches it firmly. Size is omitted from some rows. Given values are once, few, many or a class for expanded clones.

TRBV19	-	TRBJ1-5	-	TGTGCCAGTAGTATCGGGGGCAGGGGACACAATCAGCCCCAGCATTTT	CASSIGGRGHNQPQHF
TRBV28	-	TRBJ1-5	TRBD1	TGTGCCAGCATCGACAGGGCGGCTCAGCCCCAGCATTTT	CASIDRAAQPQHF
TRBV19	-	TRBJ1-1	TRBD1	TGTGCCAGTAGTTCACAGGGGGCCACTGAAGCTTTCTTT	CASSSQGATEAFF
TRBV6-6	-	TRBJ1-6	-	TGTGCCAGCAGTCCCCCCGTAGAGTCACCCCTCCACTTT	CASSPPVESPLHF
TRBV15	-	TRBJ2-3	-	TGTGCCACCAGCAGAGTGGACAGAAGCACAGATACGCAGTATTTT	CATSRVDRSTDTQYF
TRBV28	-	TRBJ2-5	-	TGTGCCAGCACCCTCCGGGGCGAGGCCCAGTACTTC	CASTLRGEAQYF
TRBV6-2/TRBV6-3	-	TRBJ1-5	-	TGTGCCAGCAGTTACACCTTACGGGATCAGCCCCAGCATTTT	CASSYTLRDQPQHF
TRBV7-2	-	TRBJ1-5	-	TGTGCCAGCAGCTCGCGGTCGGATAGCAATCAGCCCCAGCATTTT	CASSSRSDSNQPQHF
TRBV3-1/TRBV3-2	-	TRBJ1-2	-	TGTGCCAGCAGCCGACTGGGGTATGGCTACACCTTC	CASSRLGYGYTF
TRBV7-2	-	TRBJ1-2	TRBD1	TGTGCCAGCAGCTTAAGGGGACAGGGGCCACTTAACTATGGCTACACCTTC	CASSLRGQGPLNYGYTF
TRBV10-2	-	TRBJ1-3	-	TGCGCCAGCAGTGAGCACGGCACAGCCATATATTTT	CASSEHGTAIYF
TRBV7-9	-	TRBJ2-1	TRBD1	TGTGCCAGCAGCCATGCACCAGGGGGCGGAAGGTACAATGAGCAGTTCTTC	CASSHAPGGGRYNEQFF
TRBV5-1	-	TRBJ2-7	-	TGCGCCAGCAGCGGGGAAGACACTCTGTTCTACGAGCAGTACTTC	CASSGEDTLFYEQYF
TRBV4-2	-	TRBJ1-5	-	TGTGCCAGCAGCCCTGGATGGTGGGGTCAGCCCCAGCATTTT	CASSPGWWGQPQHF
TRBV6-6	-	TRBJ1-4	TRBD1	TGTGCCAGCAGTCGACAGGGTCCTAGGTCTACTAATGAAAAACTGTTTTTT	CASSRQGPRSTNEKLFF
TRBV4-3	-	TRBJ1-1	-	TGCGCCAGCAGTCTACAGATCCTGAACACTGAAGCTTTCTTT	CASSLQILNTEAFF
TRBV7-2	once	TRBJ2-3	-	TGTGCCAGCAGCGGTCGGGCGGGACCCACAGATACGCAGTATTTT	CASSGRAGPTDTQYF
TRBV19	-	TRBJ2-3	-	TGTGCCAGTAGTATAGTGGTCACAGATACGCAGTATTTT	CASSIVVTDTQYF
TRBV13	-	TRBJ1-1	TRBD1	TGTGCCAGCAGCCTCGTCCCGGGACAGGGACCGAACACTGAAGCTTTCTTT	CASSLVPGQGPNTEAFF
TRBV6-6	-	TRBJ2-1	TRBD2	TGTGCCAGCAGTCCGGGGGGGCTCTCCCTTTCCTACAATGAGCAGTTCTTC	CASSPGGLSLSYNEQFF
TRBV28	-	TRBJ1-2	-	TGTGCCAGCAGTTCAACACTAGTAGCGAAGGGTGGCTACACCTTC	CASSSTLVAKGGYTF
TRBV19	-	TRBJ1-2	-	TGTGCCAGTAGCCCAGATGGGCAGGGATTGTATGGCTACACCTTC	CASSPDGQGLYGYTF
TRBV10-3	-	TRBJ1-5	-	TGTGCCATCAGTGAGTCAGGGGTTCATGGCAATCAGCCCCAGCATTTT	CAISESGVHGNQPQHF
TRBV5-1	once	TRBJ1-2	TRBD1	TGCGCCAGCAGCATGTCCGGGACAGTCAACTATGGCTACACCTTC	CASSMSGTVNYGYTF
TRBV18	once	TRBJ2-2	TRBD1	TGTGCCAGCTCACCAAGTCCAGGGGGTATCGGCGGGGAGCTGTTTTTT	CASSPSPGGIGGELFF
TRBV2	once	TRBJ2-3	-	TGTGCCAGCAGGAGGACTTCTACCGCAGATACGCAGTATTTT	CASRRTSTADTQYF
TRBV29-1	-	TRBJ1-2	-	TGCAGCGTTGTCCTGGCCTATGGCTACACCTTC	CSVVLAYGYTF
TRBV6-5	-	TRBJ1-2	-	TGTGCCAGCACACAGGGAGGGGGAATTAACTATGGCTACACCTTC	CASTQGGGINYGYTF
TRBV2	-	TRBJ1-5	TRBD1	TGTGCCAGCAGTGCCGAGCAGGGGGGTAGCAATCAGCCCCAGCATTTT	CASSAEQGGSNQPQHF
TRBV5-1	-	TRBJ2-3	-	TGCGCCAGCAGCCCCTACTCCGGGATAAGCACAGATACGCAGTATTTT	CASSPYSGISTDTQYF
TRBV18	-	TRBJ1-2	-	TGTGCCAGCTCACCACCGCCAGGAAACTATGGCTACACCTTC	CASSPPPGNYGYTF
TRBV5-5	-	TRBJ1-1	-	TGTGCCAGCAGCTTGGTAAGGGGGGCCAACACTGAAGCTTTCTTT	CASSLVRGANTEAFF
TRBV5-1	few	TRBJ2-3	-	TGCGCCAGCAGGCTATCAGGCGGCACAGATACGCAGTATTTT	CASRLSGGTDTQYF
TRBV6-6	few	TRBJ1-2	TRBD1	TGTGCCAGCAGACGCGGACAGGGGGCTATTGGCTACACCTTC	CASRRGQGAIGYTF
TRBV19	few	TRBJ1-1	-	TGTGCCAGTAGTATAAGCCCTCATGAGAACACTGAAGCTTTCTTT	CASSISPHENTEAFF
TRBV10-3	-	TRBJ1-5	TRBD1	TGTGCCATCAGTGAGTCGAAACAGGGGAGACATCAGCCCCAGCATTTT	CAISESKQGRHQPQHF
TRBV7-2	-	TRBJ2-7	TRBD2	TGTGCCAGCAGCCCCTCCACGGGGGGGGTGTACGAGCAGTACTTC	CASSPSTGGVYEQYF
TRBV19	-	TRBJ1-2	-	TGTGCCAGTAGTGAAATCTCAGGAACGGAAGCCTATGGCTACACCTTC	CASSEISGTEAYGYTF
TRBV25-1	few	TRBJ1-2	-	TGTGCCAGCAGTGACTCCAGGCAGACCAGCGGCTACACCTTC	CASSDSRQTSGYTF
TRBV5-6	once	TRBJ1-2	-	TGTGCCAGCAGCTCTGGCCTGTGGGACCTTGGTGTGAGCTATGGCTACACCTTC	CASSSGLWDLGVSYGYTF
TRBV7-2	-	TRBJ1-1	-	TGTGCCAGCAGAGCGACTACCGGGAACTTGAACACTGAAGCTTTCTTT	CASRATTGNLNTEAFF
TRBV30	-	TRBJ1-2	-	TGTGCCTGGAGTGTACAATATGGGGGCTACACCTTC	CAWSVQYGGYTF